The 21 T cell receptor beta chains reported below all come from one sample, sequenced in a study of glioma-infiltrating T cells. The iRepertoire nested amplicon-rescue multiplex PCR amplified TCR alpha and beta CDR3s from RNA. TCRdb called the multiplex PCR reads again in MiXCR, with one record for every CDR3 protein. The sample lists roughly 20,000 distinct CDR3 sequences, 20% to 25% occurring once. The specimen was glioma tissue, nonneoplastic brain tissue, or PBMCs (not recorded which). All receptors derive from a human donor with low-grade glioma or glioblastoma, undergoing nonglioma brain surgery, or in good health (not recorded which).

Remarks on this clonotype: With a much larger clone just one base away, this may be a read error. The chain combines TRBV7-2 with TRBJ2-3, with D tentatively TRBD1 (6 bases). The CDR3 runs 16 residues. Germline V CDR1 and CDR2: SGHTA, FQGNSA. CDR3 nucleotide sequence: TGTGCCCGCAGCCCCTCTACAGGGATTAGGGCAGATACGCAGTATTTT. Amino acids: CARSPSTGIRADTQYF.

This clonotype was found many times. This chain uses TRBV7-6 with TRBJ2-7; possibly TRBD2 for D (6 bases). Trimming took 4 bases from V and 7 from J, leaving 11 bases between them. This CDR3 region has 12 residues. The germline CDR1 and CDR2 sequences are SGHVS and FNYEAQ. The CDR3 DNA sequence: TGTGCCAGCAGCTGGGCGGCGGGGGAGCAGTACTTC. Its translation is CASSWAAGEQYF. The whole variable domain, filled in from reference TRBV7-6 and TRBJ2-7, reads GAGVSQSPRYKVTKRGQDVALRCDPISGHVSLYWYRQALGQGPEFLTYFNYEAQQDKSGLPNDRFSAERPEGSISTLTIQRTEQRDSAMYRCASSWAAGEQYFGPGTRLTVT.

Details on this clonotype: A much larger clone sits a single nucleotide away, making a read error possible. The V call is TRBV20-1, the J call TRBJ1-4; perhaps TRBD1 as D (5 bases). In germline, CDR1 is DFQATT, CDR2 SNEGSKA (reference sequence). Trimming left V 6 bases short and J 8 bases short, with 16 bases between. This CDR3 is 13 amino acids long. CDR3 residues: CSARQPSPEKLFF. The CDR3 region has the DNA TGCAGTGCAAGACAGCCCAGCCCCGAAAAACTGTTTTTT.

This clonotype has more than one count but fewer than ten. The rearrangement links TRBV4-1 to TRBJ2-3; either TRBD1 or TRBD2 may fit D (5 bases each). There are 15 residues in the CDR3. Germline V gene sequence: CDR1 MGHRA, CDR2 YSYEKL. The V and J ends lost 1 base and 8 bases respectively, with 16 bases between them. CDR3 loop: CASSQGAGASGTQYF. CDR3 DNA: TGCGCCAGCAGCCAAGGGGCCGGGGCATCTGGTACGCAGTATTTT.

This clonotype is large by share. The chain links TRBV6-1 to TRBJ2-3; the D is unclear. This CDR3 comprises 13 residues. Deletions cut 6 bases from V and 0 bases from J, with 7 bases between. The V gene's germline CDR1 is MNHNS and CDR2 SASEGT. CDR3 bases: TGTGCCAGCAGAGGGTATAGCACAGATACGCAGTATTTT. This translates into CASRGYSTDTQYF.

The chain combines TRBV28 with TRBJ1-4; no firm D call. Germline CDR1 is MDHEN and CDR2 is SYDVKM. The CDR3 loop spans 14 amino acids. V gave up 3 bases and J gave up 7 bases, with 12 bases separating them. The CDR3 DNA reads TGTGCCAGCAGTTTTTATGCGGACGGTGAAAAACTGTTTTTT. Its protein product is CASSFYADGEKLFF.

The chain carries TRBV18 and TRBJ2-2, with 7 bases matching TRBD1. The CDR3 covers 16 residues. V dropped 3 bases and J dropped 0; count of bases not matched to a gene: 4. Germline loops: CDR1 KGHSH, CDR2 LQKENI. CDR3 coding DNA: TGTGCCAGCTCACCCTCCGGGACAGCGAACACCGGGGAGCTGTTTTTT. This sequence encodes CASSPSGTANTGELFF.

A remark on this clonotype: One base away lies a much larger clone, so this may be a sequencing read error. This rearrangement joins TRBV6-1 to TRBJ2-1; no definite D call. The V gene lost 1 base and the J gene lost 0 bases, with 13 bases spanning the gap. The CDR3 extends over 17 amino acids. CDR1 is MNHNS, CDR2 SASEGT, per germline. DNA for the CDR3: TGTGCCAGCAGTGAAGACACCCCGGGCGCCTCCTACAATGAGCAGTTCTTC. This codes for CASSEDTPGASYNEQFF.

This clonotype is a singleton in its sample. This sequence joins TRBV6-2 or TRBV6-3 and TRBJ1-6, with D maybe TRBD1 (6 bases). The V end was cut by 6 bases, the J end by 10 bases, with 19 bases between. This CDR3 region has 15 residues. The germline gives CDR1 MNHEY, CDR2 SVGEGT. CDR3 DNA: TGTGCCAGCAGAGGGGGACACCGAAGGGAATCACCCCTCCACTTT. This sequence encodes CASRGGHRRESPLHF.

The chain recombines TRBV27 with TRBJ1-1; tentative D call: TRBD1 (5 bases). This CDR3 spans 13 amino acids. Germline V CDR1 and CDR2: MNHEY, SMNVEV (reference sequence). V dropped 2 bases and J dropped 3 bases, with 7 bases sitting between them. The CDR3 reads CASSLQTDTEAFF. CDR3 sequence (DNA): TGTGCCAGCAGTTTACAGACAGACACTGAAGCTTTCTTT.

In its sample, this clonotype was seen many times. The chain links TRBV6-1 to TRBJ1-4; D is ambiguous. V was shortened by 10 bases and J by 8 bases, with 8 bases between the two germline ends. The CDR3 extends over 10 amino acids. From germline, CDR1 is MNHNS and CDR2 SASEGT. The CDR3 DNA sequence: TGTGCCACCTGGCGGGAAAAACTGTTTTTT. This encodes CATWREKLFF.

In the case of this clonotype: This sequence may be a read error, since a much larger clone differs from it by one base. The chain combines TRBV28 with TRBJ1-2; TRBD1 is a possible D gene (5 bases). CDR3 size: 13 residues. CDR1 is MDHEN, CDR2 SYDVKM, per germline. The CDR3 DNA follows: TGTGCCAGAAGTTTGAGACAGAACTATGGCTACACCTTC. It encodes CARSLRQNYGYTF.

CDR3 sequence reads: CASSYTTGGNTEAFF. Written as DNA, the CDR3 is TGTGCCAGCAGTTACACGACAGGGGGCAACACTGAAGCTTTCTTT. V usage is TRBV6-9 and J usage is TRBJ1-1; TRBD1 matches 10 bases. J was trimmed by 2 bases and V by 3 bases; bases with no gene match: 3. Germline V lookup: CDR1 MNHGY, CDR2 SVAAGI. The CDR3 spans 15 residues.

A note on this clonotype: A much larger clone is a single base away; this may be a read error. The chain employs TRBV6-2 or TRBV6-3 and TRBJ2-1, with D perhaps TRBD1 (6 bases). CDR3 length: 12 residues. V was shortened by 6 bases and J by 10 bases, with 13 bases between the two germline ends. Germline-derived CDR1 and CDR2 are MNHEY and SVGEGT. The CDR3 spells CASRDSNYEQFF. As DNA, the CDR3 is TGTGCCAGCAGGGACAGTAACTACGAGCAGTTCTTC.

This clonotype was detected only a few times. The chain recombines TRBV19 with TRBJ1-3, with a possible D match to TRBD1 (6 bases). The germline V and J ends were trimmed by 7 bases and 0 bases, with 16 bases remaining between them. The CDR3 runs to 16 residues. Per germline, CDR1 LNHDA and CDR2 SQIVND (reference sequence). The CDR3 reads CASIKADSHSGNTIYF. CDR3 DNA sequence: TGTGCCAGTATCAAAGCGGACAGTCACTCTGGAAACACCATATATTTT.

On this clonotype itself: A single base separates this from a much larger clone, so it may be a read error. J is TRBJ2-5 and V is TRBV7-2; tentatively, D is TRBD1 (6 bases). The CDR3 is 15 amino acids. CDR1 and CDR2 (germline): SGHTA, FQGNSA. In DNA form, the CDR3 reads TGTGCCGGCAGTTACGACAGGTCGCTCAGGGAGACCCAGTACTTC. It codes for CAGSYDRSLRETQYF.

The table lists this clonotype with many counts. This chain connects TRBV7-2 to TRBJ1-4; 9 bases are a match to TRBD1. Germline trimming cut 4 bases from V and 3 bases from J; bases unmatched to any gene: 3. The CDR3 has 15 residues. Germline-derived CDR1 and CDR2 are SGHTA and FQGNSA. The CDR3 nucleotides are TGTGCCAGCAGCTCACAGGGGGCGCCTAATGAAAAACTGTTTTTT. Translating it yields CASSSQGAPNEKLFF.

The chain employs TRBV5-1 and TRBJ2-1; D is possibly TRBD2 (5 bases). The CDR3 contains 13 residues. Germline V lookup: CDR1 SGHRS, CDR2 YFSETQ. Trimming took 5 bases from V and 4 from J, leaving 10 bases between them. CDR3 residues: CASRRTFYNEQFF. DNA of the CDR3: TGCGCCAGCAGGAGGACTTTTTACAATGAGCAGTTCTTC.

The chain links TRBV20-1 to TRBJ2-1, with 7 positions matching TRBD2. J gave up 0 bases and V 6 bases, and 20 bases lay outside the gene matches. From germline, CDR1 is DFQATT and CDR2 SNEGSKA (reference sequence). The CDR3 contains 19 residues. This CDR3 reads CSALVGVPERGLSYNEQFF. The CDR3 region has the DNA TGCAGTGCCCTGGTGGGGGTCCCGGAGCGGGGACTCTCCTACAATGAGCAGTTCTTC.

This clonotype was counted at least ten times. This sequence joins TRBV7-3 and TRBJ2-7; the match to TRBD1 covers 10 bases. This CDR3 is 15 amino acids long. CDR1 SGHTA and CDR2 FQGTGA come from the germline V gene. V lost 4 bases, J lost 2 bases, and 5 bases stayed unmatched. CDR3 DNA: TGTGCCAGCAGCTCGGGGACAGGGGATACCTACGAGCAGTACTTC. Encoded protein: CASSSGTGDTYEQYF.

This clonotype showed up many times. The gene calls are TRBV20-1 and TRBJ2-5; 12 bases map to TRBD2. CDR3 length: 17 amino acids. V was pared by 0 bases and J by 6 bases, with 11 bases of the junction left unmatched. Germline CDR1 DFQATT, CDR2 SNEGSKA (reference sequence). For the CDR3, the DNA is TGCAGTGCTAGAGATACAGGATGGACTAGCGGGGTTCAGACCCAGTACTTC. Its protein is CSARDTGWTSGVQTQYF.